These 8 T cell receptor beta chains originate from one sample sequenced in a study of T cell changes during pregnancy in multiple sclerosis. Produced via immunoSEQ multiplex PCR; TCRdb's table is partial and in-frame only. The sample lists tens of thousands of clones; almost 95% were seen once. The specimen was CD8+ T cells from peripheral blood mononuclear cells, collected in the third trimester of pregnancy. Receptor source: a female donor in good health, enrolled as a control in a pregnancy study.

The genes are TRBV9 and TRBJ2-7, with 7 bases lining up with TRBD2. Trimming took 3 bases from V and 5 from J; bases not matched to a gene: 2. Per germline, CDR1 SGDLS and CDR2 YYNGEE. CDR3 size: 12 residues. Here the CDR3 reads CASSGGGDEQYF. CDR3 DNA: TGTGCCAGCAGCGGTGGGGGGGACGAGCAGTACTTC. The full variable domain, in which reference TRBV9 and TRBJ2-7 provide the parts outside the CDR3, is DSGVTQTPKHLITATGQRVTLRCSPRSGDLSVYWYQQSLDQGLQFLIQYYNGEERAKGNILERFSAQQFPDLHSELNLSSLELGDSALYFCASSGGGDEQYFGPGTRLTVT.

Only one count was recorded for this clone. This sequence joins TRBV7-3 and TRBJ2-2; 9 positions match TRBD1. Germline V gene data show CDR1 as SGHTA and CDR2 as FQGTGA. The CDR3 has 14 residues. V was clipped by 5 bases and J by 4 bases; unmatched bases: 2. The CDR3 loop reads CASSAQGATGELFF. CDR3 nucleotides: TGTGCCAGCAGCGCACAGGGGGCCACCGGGGAGCTGTTTTTT.

The rearrangement links TRBV30 to TRBJ2-1; a possible D gene is TRBD1 (5 bases). Germline V lookup: CDR1 GTSNPN, CDR2 SVGIG (reference sequence). Between the trimmed V and J ends, which lost 1 base and 7 bases, there was a span of 5 bases. The CDR3 loop spans 11 amino acids. CDR3 nucleotide sequence: TGTGCCTGGAGTGAGGGGAATGAGCAGTTCTTC. Protein product: CAWSEGNEQFF.

V usage is TRBV4-1 and J usage is TRBJ1-1; D call uncertain. V was pared by 5 bases and J by 11 bases, with 18 bases between. Germline CDR1 is MGHRA and CDR2 is YSYEKL. This CDR3 has 13 residues. CDR3 in DNA: TGCGCCAGCAGCATAAGCAGAGTCTCGGAGGCTTTCTTT. It yields the protein CASSISRVSEAFF.

This clone was recorded only once. The same CDR3 is also encoded by other DNA sequences in this sample. The chain couples TRBV27 to TRBJ1-2; TRBD1 is a possible D gene (6 bases). From germline, CDR1 is MNHEY and CDR2 SMNVEV (reference sequence). The CDR3 is 13 amino acids. V was trimmed by 3 bases and J by 6 bases, leaving 11 bases between them. CDR3 nucleotides: TGTGCCAGCAGTTTGGGCCAGGGGAATGGCTACACCTTC. Residues: CASSLGQGNGYTF.

The chain joins TRBV5-5 to TRBJ2-7; the D gene is possibly TRBD1 (5 bases). Trimming cost V 10 bases and J 0 bases, with 14 bases left between them. Per germline, CDR1 SGHKS and CDR2 YYEKEE (reference sequence). The length of the CDR3 is 13 residues. CDR3 in DNA: TGTGCCTCGAGAGGTGGGGCCTCCTACGAGCAGTACTTC. Its translation: CASRGGASYEQYF.

The V and J genes are TRBV4-1 and TRBJ2-2, with D possibly matching TRBD2 (6 bases). The CDR3 runs 15 residues. Germline V lookup: CDR1 MGHRA, CDR2 YSYEKL. Trimming took 0 bases from V and 5 from J, leaving 10 bases between them. In nucleotides, the CDR3 is TGCGCCAGCAGCCAAGAGGGGAGGAAGACCGGGGAGCTGTTTTTT. Residues: CASSQEGRKTGELFF.

This chain joins TRBV7-9 and TRBJ2-1; D may be TRBD1 (5 bases). V was pared by 2 bases and J by 2 bases, with 13 bases between. The CDR3 loop spans 16 amino acids. CDR1 is SEHNR, CDR2 FQNEAQ, per germline (reference sequence). The CDR3, as DNA: TGTGCCAGCAGCTTAATGGGGCAAGGTGCCTACAATGAGCAGTTCTTC. This codes for CASSLMGQGAYNEQFF.